This entry describes one T cell receptor (beta chain). Its antigen is still unknown. No much larger clone is present one base from it, and per-base qualities are unavailable. The data were taken from a study of T cell repertoires in cytomegalovirus infection (dated by TCRdb to between 2019 and 2020). About the full investigation: Donor HLA type was relevant to the analysis, as public TCR beta signatures indicated carriage of CMV infection together with the matching HLA type.

Inclusive of the bounding cysteine and phenylalanine, the CDR3 is 16 residues long. This entry keeps only the CDR3 DNA: 48 bases, framed from base 1. The germline V end is reduced by 0 bases and the J end by 4 bases; junction bases left unmatched: 6. The germline V gene (reference sequence) yields LGHDT for CDR1 and YNNKEL for CDR2. Results and caveats for the whole study, not just this receptor: The ex vivo response was dominated by HLA-C-restricted CMV-specific TCR beta clonotypes, which also provided the single most frequent clonotype in two of eight donors. Cumulative frequency of public TCR beta family members discriminated carriers of CMV infection plus the relevant HLA type in this cohort and an independent approximately 340-donor cohort.

Sequenced using an Illumina HiSeq 1500. TCRdb reprocessed the public reads (quality trimming at Q25 with fastp, clone calling with MiXCR) and kept in-frame beta chains. For every CDR3 protein sequence, its rows merge into one entry that carries the most common genes and DNA. This sample gives 500,000 or so distinct CDR3 sequences in total; approximately 16% of them show up just once. 20% to 30% of the sample goes to the ten largest clones. The sequenced sample consisted of CD8+ T cells from PBMCs. Here the chain combines TRBV3-1 and TRBJ2-3, and 8 junction bases match TRBD2. The receptor comes from a human donor in good health (CMV status not recorded). Some clones in this sample may be carry-over from other donors' samples. The nucleotides read TGTGCCAGCAGCCAAGATCCAGCGGGAGAGGCAGATACGCAGTATTTT. This encodes CASSQDPAGEADTQYF.